The 2 T cell receptor beta chains presented below share a single source sample, sequenced in a study of blood T cell repertoires in COVID-19. Produced via immunoSEQ multiplex PCR; TCRdb's table is partial and in-frame only. The table has about 340,000 clones, around 85% seen once. The sample consisted of PBMCs or T cells enriched from blood (not recorded which). The receptors were gathered from a woman between 35 and 50 years old with acute COVID-19.

The chain is built from TRBV6-2 or TRBV6-3 and TRBJ2-6, with 9 bases that match TRBD1. Germline CDR1 and CDR2: MNHEY and SVGEGT. The CDR3 loop spans 17 amino acids. V shed 5 bases, J shed 0 bases, and the junction held 5 bases outside the gene matches. CDR3 in amino acids: CASSPGQGHSGANVLTF. The CDR3 DNA reads as TGTGCCAGCAGTCCGGGACAGGGCCACTCTGGGGCCAACGTCCTGACTTTC.

The chain employs TRBV2 and TRBJ1-2; 10 bases are shared with TRBD1. CDR1 is SNHLY, CDR2 FYNNEI, per germline. This CDR3 contains 15 residues. V was clipped by 1 base and J by 7 bases; unmatched bases: 6. CDR3: CASSEGQGAGSGYTF. The CDR3 DNA sequence: TGTGCCAGCAGTGAAGGACAGGGGGCTGGCAGTGGCTACACCTTC.